This T cell receptor (beta chain) was identified during a study of cytomegalovirus exposure and HLA in healthy donors. V was trimmed by 5 bases and J by 0 bases, leaving 11 bases between them. The CDR3 is 15 amino acids. Germline V gene sequence: CDR1 SNHLY, CDR2 FYNNEI. In the PCR, 60 Vbeta and 13 Jbeta primers were used. The assay was immunoSEQ multiplex PCR, and TCRdb's table has in-frame clones only and misses some. The data contain about 190,000 clones, over 70% of them singletons. The clonotype was recovered from a young woman in good health and CMV-seropositive. V usage is TRBV2 and J usage is TRBJ2-1; tentatively, D is TRBD2 (5 bases). Sequencing used PBMCs. The CDR3: CASSNLAPSYNEQFF. The CDR3 DNA reads as TGTGCCAGCAGTAACCTAGCTCCCTCCTACAATGAGCAGTTCTTC.